The T cell receptor (beta chain) described here comes from a study of blood T cell repertoires in COVID-19. Study overall: Sites in the United States, Italy and Spain provided acute and convalescent COVID-19 samples. Sample material is recorded as cDNA or gDNA derived from T cells, B-cell-depleted T cells, or PBMCs.

Original methodology: Amplifying reference gene primers gave estimates of nucleated cell counts. Repertoires were generated with immunoSEQ multiplex PCR, while TCRdb's copy carries only in-frame clones and drops some. V, J and clone size are taken as reported in that table, and D and trimming were inferred from the DNA itself. The sample consists of 34,000 or so clones, about nine tenths of them appearing once. V dropped 4 bases and J dropped 4 bases, with 7 bases sitting between them. CDR3 size: 12 residues. Germline V gene data show CDR1 as KGHSH and CDR2 as LQKENI. The sample was peripheral blood. This chain uses TRBV18 with TRBJ1-2; the D is unclear. This receptor was obtained from a man aged 45-65 years with active or convalescent COVID-19. CDR3 sequence (DNA): TGTGCCAGCTCACACGACACCTATGGCTACACCTTC. Translation gives CASSHDTYGYTF.